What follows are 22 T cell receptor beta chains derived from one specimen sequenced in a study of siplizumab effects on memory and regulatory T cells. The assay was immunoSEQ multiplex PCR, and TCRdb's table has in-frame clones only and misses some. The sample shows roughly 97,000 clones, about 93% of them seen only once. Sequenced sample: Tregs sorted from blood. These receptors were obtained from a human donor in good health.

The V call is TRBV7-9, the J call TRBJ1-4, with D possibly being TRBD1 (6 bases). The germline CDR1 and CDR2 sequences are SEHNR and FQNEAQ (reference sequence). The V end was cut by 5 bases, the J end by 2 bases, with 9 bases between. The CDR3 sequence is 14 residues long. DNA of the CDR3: TGTGCCAGCAGCCCGGGGGCGACTAATGAAAAACTGTTTTTT. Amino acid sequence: CASSPGATNEKLFF.

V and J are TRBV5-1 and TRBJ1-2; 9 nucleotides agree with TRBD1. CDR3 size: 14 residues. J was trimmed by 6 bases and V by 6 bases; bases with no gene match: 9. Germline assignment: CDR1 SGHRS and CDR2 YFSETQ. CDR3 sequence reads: CASNLAGTGHGYTF. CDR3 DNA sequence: TGCGCCAGCAACCTTGCCGGGACAGGGCATGGCTACACCTTC.

The CDR3 sequence is CASSTGTANVNTEAFF. The CDR3 DNA sequence: TGCGCCAGCAGCACCGGGACAGCTAACGTGAACACTGAAGCTTTCTTT. The chain employs TRBV5-1 and TRBJ1-1; 7 nucleotides align to TRBD1. The germline CDR1 and CDR2 sequences are SGHRS and YFSETQ. V shed 4 bases, J shed 0 bases, and the junction held 9 bases outside the gene matches. The CDR3 covers 16 residues. Using reference TRBV5-1 and TRBJ1-1 for the parts outside the CDR3, the full variable domain is KAGVTQTPRYLIKTRGQQVTLSCSPISGHRSVSWYQQTPGQGLQFLFEYFSETQRNKGNFPGRFSGRQFSNSRSEMNVSTLELGDSALYLCASSTGTANVNTEAFFGQGTRLTVV.

The CDR3 protein is CASRDRRSSGNTIYF. The CDR3 DNA is TGTGCCAGCAGGGACAGGCGATCCTCTGGAAACACCATATATTTT. The chain carries TRBV6-1 and TRBJ1-3; 7 nucleotides agree with TRBD1. Trimming removed 6 bases from V and 0 bases from J; junction bases left unmatched: 5. The germline V gene has CDR1 MNHNS and CDR2 SASEGT. The CDR3 has 15 residues.

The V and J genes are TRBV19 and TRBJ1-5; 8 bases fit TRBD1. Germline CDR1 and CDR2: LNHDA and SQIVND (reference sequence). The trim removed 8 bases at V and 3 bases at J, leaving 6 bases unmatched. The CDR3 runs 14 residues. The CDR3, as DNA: TGTGCCAGTCGCGGGACAGGCCCCAATCAGCCCCAGCATTTT. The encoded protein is CASRGTGPNQPQHF. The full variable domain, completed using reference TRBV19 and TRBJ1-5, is DGGITQSPKYLFRKEGQNVTLSCEQNLNHDAMYWYRQDPGQGLRLIYYSQIVNDFQKGDIAEGYSVSREKKESFPLTVTSAQKNPTAFYLCASRGTGPNQPQHFGDGTRLSIL.

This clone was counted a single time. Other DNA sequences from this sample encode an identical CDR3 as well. CDR3 DNA sequence: TGTGCCAGCTCACCAAACACAGATACGCAGTATTTT. Its translation is CASSPNTDTQYF. The rearrangement links TRBV18 to TRBJ2-3; D gene uncertain. Germline CDR1 KGHSH, CDR2 LQKENI. This CDR3 is 12 amino acids long. V was trimmed by 2 bases and J by 2 bases, leaving 2 bases between them.

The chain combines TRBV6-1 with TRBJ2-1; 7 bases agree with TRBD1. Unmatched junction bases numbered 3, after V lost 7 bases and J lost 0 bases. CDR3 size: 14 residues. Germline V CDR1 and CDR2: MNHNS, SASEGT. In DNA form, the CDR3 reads TGTGCCAGCAAGAACAGGGGCTCCTACAATGAGCAGTTCTTC. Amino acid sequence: CASKNRGSYNEQFF.

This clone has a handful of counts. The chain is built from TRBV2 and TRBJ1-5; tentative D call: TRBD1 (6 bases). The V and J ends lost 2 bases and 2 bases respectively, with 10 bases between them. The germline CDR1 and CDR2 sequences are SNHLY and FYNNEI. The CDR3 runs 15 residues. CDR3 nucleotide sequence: TGTGCCAGCAGTGAACAGGGGCTGGGCAATCAGCCCCAGCATTTT. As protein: CASSEQGLGNQPQHF. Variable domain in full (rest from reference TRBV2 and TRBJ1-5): EPEVTQTPSHQVTQMGQEVILRCVPISNHLYFYWYRQILGQKVEFLVSFYNNEISEKSEIFDDQFSVERPDGSNFTLKIRSTKLEDSAMYFCASSEQGLGNQPQHFGDGTRLSIL.

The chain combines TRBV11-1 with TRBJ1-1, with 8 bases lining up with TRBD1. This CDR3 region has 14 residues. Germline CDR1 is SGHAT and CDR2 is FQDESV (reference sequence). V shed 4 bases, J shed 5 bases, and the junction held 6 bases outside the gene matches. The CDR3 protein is CASSSPQGGTEAFF. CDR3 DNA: TGTGCCAGCAGCTCTCCACAGGGGGGGACTGAAGCTTTCTTT.

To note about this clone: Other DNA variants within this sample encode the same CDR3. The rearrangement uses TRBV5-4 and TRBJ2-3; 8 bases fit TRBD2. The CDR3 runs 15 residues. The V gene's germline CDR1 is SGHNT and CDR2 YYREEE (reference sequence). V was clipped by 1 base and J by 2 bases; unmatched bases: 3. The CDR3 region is CASSLTSGSTDTQYF. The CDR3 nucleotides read TGTGCCAGCAGCTTGACTAGCGGATCCACAGATACGCAGTATTTT.

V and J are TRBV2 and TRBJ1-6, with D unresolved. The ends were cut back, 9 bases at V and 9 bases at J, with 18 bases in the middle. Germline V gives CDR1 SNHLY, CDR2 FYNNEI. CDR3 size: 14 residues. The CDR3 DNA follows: TGTGCCAGGAACCGGGCCACTCTCGGTTCACCCCTCCACTTT. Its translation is CARNRATLGSPLHF.

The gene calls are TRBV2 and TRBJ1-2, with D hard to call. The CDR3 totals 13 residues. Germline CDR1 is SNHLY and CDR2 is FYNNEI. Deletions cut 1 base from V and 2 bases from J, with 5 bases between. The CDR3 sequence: CASSEGGNYGYTF. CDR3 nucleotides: TGTGCCAGCAGTGAAGGCGGAAACTATGGCTACACCTTC.

Here the CDR3 reads CASSEAALYEQYF. CDR3 nucleotide sequence: TGTGCCAGCAGTGAAGCGGCCCTATACGAGCAGTACTTC. The V and J genes are TRBV2 and TRBJ2-7; D unclear. This CDR3 has 13 amino acids. V was cut by 0 bases and J by 4 bases, with 7 bases left in between. Germline CDR1 and CDR2: SNHLY and FYNNEI.

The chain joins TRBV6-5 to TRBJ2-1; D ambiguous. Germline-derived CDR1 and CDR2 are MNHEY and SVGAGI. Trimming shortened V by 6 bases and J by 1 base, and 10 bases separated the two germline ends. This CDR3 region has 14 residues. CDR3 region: CASRSIGSYNEQFF. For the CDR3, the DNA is TGTGCCAGCAGATCCATAGGGTCCTACAATGAGCAGTTCTTC.

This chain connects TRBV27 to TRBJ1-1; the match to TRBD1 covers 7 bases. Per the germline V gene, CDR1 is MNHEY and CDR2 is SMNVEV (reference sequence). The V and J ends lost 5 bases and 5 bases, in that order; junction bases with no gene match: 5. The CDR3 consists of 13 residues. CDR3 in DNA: TGTGCCAGCAGTAAGACAGGGAGGACTGAAGCTTTCTTT. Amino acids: CASSKTGRTEAFF.

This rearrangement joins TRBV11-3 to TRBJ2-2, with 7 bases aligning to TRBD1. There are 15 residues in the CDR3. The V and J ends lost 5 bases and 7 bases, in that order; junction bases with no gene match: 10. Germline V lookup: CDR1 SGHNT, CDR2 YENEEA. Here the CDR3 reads CASSPTGTAHGELFF. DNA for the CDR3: TGTGCCAGCAGCCCGACCGGGACAGCCCACGGGGAGCTGTTTTTT.

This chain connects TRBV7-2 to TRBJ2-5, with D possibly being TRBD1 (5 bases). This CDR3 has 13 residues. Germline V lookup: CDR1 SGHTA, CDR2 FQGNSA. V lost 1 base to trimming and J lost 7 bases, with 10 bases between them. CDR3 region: CASSLGRVGTQYF. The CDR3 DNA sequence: TGTGCCAGCAGCTTAGGCAGGGTTGGGACCCAGTACTTC.

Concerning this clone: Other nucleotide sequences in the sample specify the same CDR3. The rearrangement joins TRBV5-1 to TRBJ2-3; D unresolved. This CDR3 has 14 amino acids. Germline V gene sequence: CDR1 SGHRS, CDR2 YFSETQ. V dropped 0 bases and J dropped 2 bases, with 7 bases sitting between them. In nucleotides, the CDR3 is TGCGCCAGCAGCTTGGGCGGAGACACAGATACGCAGTATTTT. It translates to CASSLGGDTDTQYF.

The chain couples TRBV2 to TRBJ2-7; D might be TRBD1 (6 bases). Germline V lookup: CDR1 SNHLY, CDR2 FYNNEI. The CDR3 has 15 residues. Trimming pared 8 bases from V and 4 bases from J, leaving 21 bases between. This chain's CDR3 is CASLNRVLFSYEQYF. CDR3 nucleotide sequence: TGTGCCAGCCTCAACAGGGTTCTCTTTTCGTACGAGCAGTACTTC.

The DNA for the CDR3 is TGCGCCAGCAGCGAAACCGGGACAGCCTACAATGAGCAGTTCTTC. It encodes CASSETGTAYNEQFF. The chain joins TRBV5-1 to TRBJ2-1; the match to TRBD1 covers 7 bases. The CDR3 is 15 residues long. V lost 4 bases, J lost 2 bases, and 6 bases stayed unmatched. Germline V gene sequence: CDR1 SGHRS, CDR2 YFSETQ.

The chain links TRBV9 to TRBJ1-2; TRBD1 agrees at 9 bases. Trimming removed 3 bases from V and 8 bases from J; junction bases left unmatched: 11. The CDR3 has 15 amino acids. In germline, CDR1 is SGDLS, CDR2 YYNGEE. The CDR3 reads CASSERDRELGGYTF. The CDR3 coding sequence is TGTGCCAGCAGCGAACGGGACAGGGAGTTAGGAGGCTACACCTTC.

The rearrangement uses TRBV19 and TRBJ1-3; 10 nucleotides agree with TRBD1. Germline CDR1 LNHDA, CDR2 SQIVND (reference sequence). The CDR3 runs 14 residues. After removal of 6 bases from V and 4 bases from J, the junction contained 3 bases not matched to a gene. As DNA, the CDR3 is TGTGCCAGTAGCGACAGGGGGCCCGGAAACACCATATATTTT. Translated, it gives CASSDRGPGNTIYF.